The TCR beta chain under discussion was sequenced for a study of T cells in localized non-small cell lung cancer. Study findings and constraints: Uninvolved neighboring lung showed the greatest T cell clonality, exceeding tumor.

TCRdb's copy holds only in-frame clones and misses some; the assay was immunoSEQ multiplex PCR. The sample contains 45,000 to 50,000 clones, around 86% of which appear only once. This CDR3 is 14 amino acids long. The germline V gene has CDR1 SGHDN and CDR2 FVKESK. V lost 3 bases and J lost 4, with 12 bases in between. In regard to this clone: Its specificity is not known.

This receptor was identified in a man aged 40 to 70 with stage II lung adenocarcinoma. The rearrangement uses TRBV14 and TRBJ1-2, with D maybe TRBD1 (6 bases). Sequenced material: PBMCs, taken before any cancer treatment. The CDR3 DNA reads TGTGCCAGCAGCCATATAGGGGGGGTCTATGGCTACACCTTC. This sequence encodes CASSHIGGVYGYTF. The variable domain in full, with the rest retrieved from reference TRBV14 and TRBJ1-2, is EAGVTQFPSHSVIEKGQTVTLRCDPISGHDNLYWYRRVMGKEIKFLLHFVKESKQDESGMPNNRFLAERTGGTYSTLKVQPAELEDSGVYFCASSHIGGVYGYTFGSGTRLTVV.